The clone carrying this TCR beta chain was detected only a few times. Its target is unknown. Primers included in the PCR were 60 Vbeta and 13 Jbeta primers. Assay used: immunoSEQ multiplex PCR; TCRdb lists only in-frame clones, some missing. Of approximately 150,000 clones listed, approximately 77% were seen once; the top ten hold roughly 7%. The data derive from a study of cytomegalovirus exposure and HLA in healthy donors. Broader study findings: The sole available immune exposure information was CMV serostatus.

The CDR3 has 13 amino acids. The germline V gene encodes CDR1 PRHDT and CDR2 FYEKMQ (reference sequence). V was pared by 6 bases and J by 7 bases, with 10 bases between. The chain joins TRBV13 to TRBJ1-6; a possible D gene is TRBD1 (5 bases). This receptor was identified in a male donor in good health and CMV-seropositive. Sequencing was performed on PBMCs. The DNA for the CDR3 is TGTGCCAGCAGTCGACAGACCAATTCACCCCTCCACTTT. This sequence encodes CASSRQTNSPLHF.